This entry is about one TCR beta chain. The V end was cut by 2 bases, the J end by 7 bases, with 9 bases between. The CDR3 consists of 14 residues. Germline-derived CDR1 and CDR2 are SGHVS and FQNEAQ. This specimen belongs to a study of T cell responses to AZD1222 COVID-19 vaccine. Clones were sequenced by immunoSEQ multiplex PCR, and TCRdb holds only the in-frame ones, with some missing. The table lists tens of thousands of clones, more than 75% of them singletons. The genes are TRBV7-8 and TRBJ1-6; no clear D gene. Sequencing used peripheral blood, obtained on day 0 of MenACWY control vaccination. The origin of this receptor is an adult in good health. This CDR3 is CASSLFDRNSPLHF. CDR3 sequence (DNA): TGTGCCAGCAGCTTATTCGACCGCAATTCACCCCTCCACTTT. The entire variable domain, with the rest obtained from reference TRBV7-8 and TRBJ1-6, is as follows: GAGVSQSPRYKVAKRGQDVALRCDPISGHVSLFWYQQALGQGPEFLTYFQNEAQLDKSGLPSDRFFAERPEGSVSTLKIQRTQQEDSAVYLCASSLFDRNSPLHFGNGTRLTVT.